The next 13 T cell receptor beta chains were all read from a single sample in a study of graft-versus-host responses after intestinal transplantation. The method was immunoSEQ multiplex PCR; TCRdb's version includes in-frame clones alone and lacks a portion of them. The data contain about 31,000 clones, around 85% of them singletons. The antigens of these receptors remain unknown. The sample was unstimulated CD8+ T cells sorted from spleen or lymph node cells, taken before intestinal transplant. The receptor source for this set is a human donor who received an intestinal transplant.

The chain employs TRBV6-5 and TRBJ2-7; TRBD2 matches 7 bases. CDR3 size: 15 residues. Germline V gene lookup returns CDR1 MNHEY and CDR2 SVGAGI. The V and J ends lost 2 bases and 2 bases, in that order; junction bases with no gene match: 6. The CDR3 is CASSYGGGSPYEQYF. DNA for the CDR3: TGTGCCAGCAGTTACGGGGGGGGTTCCCCCTACGAGCAGTACTTC.

This clone has just one count. This chain links TRBV4-1 with TRBJ1-1; D gene uncertain. V was clipped by 2 bases and J by 5 bases, with 12 bases between them. Germline lookup yields CDR1 MGHRA and CDR2 YSYEKL. There are 14 residues in the CDR3. CDR3 residues: CASSQLTGGTEAFF. CDR3 sequence (DNA): TGCGCCAGCAGCCAATTGACGGGAGGGACTGAAGCTTTCTTT.

CDR3 sequence reads: CASRTPRLAGDYEQYF. CDR3 DNA: TGTGCCAGCAGAACTCCTAGGCTAGCGGGAGATTACGAGCAGTACTTC. The genes are TRBV28 and TRBJ2-7, with 10 nucleotides matching TRBD2. The junction had 12 bases not matched to a gene; V was cut back by 6 bases and J by 4 bases. This CDR3 comprises 16 residues. Germline V gene sequence: CDR1 MDHEN, CDR2 SYDVKM. The variable domain in full, with the rest retrieved from reference TRBV28 and TRBJ2-7, is DVKVTQSSRYLVKRTGEKVFLECVQDMDHENMFWYRQDPGLGLRLIYFSYDVKMKEKGDIPEGYSVSREKKERFSLILESASTNQTSMYLCASRTPRLAGDYEQYFGPGTRLTVT.

The V and J genes are TRBV9 and TRBJ1-1; unclear D gene. V gave up 3 bases and J gave up 0 bases, with 3 bases separating them. From germline, CDR1 is SGDLS and CDR2 YYNGEE. The CDR3 is 12 residues long. The CDR3 coding sequence is TGTGCCAGCAGCGCCATGAACACTGAAGCTTTCTTT. It translates to CASSAMNTEAFF.

This rearrangement joins TRBV7-9 to TRBJ2-2; 10 nucleotides agree with TRBD1. The V gene's germline CDR1 is SEHNR and CDR2 FQNEAQ (reference sequence). This CDR3 region has 18 residues. V was clipped by 3 bases and J by 7 bases; unmatched bases: 14. The CDR3, as DNA: TGTGCCAGCAGCTTGGGGGTAACCGACAGGGGGCGCGGCGGGGAGCTGTTTTTT. Translating gives CASSLGVTDRGRGGELFF.

The chain carries TRBV19 and TRBJ2-1; 9 positions agree with TRBD1. CDR3 length equals 15 residues. V shed 1 base and J 7 bases; nucleotides not matched to a gene: 5. Germline assignment: CDR1 LNHDA and CDR2 SQIVND (reference sequence). The CDR3 DNA is TGTGCCAGTAGTATAGGACAGGGGGGTAGGAATGAGCAGTTCTTC. Translating gives CASSIGQGGRNEQFF.

The chain uses TRBV5-6 and TRBJ2-2; the D is unclear. The CDR3 extends over 14 amino acids. Trimming took 1 base from V and 4 from J, leaving 8 bases between them. Germline V gives CDR1 SGHDT, CDR2 YYEEEE. The CDR3 DNA reads TGTGCCAGCAGCTTGATCCCAGGCACCGGGGAGCTGTTTTTT. Protein: CASSLIPGTGELFF.

V usage is TRBV7-9 and J usage is TRBJ2-5; 12 nucleotides match TRBD2. In germline, CDR1 is SEHNR, CDR2 FQNEAQ (reference sequence). CDR3 length: 15 amino acids. V lost 5 bases, J lost 1 base, and 2 bases stayed unmatched. The CDR3 sequence is CASSEGLAGQETQYF. The CDR3 coding sequence is TGTGCCAGCAGCGAGGGACTAGCGGGCCAAGAGACCCAGTACTTC.

This clone turned up a few times. The chain couples TRBV7-6 to TRBJ1-6; no reliable D call. Per the germline V gene, CDR1 is SGHVS and CDR2 is FNYEAQ. The CDR3 totals 11 residues. The V gene lost 4 bases and the J gene lost 15 bases, with 10 bases spanning the gap. The CDR3 region has the DNA TGTGCCAGCAGCTCCTTCGAACTCCTCCACTTT. Amino acids: CASSSFELLHF.

This rearrangement joins TRBV7-6 to TRBJ2-7, with D possibly being TRBD2 (5 bases). Trimming took off 5 bases at V and 2 bases at J, with 19 bases between the two ends. Germline V gene sequence: CDR1 SGHVS, CDR2 FNYEAQ. The CDR3 runs to 16 residues. This CDR3 reads CASSLGWESSTYEQYF. The CDR3 region has the DNA TGTGCCAGCAGCCTGGGTTGGGAGAGTAGCACCTACGAGCAGTACTTC. Supplemented by reference TRBV7-6 and TRBJ2-7, the full variable domain reads GAGVSQSPRYKVTKRGQDVALRCDPISGHVSLYWYRQALGQGPEFLTYFNYEAQQDKSGLPNDRFSAERPEGSISTLTIQRTEQRDSAMYRCASSLGWESSTYEQYFGPGTRLTVT.

In the case of this clone: One end of the junction varies from germline; a read error may be responsible. The V call is TRBV13, the J call TRBJ2-1; 7 bases line up with TRBD2. The CDR3 loop spans 12 amino acids. Germline lookup yields CDR1 PRHDT and CDR2 FYEKMQ (reference sequence). CDR3 nucleotides: TGTGCCAGCAGCCTCCGGGGGGTTGAGCAGCTCTTC. It encodes CASSLRGVEQLF.

CDR3 in DNA: TGTGCCAGCAGTCCGGACGGGAAAAATGGCTACACCTTC. Protein sequence: CASSPDGKNGYTF. The gene calls are TRBV6-5 and TRBJ1-2; D is undetermined. V was trimmed by 5 bases and J by 6 bases, leaving 13 bases between them. Germline V lookup: CDR1 MNHEY, CDR2 SVGAGI. This CDR3 region has 13 residues.

The chain carries TRBV6-5 and TRBJ2-1; TRBD2 matches 7 bases. The CDR3 has 16 amino acids. CDR1 is MNHEY, CDR2 SVGAGI, per germline. V trimming: 0 bases; J trimming: 4 bases; junction bases outside the gene matches: 6. The DNA of the CDR3 is TGTGCCAGCAGTTACTCTGCGGGGGAGCCGTACAATGAGCAGTTCTTC. Translated: CASSYSAGEPYNEQFF.